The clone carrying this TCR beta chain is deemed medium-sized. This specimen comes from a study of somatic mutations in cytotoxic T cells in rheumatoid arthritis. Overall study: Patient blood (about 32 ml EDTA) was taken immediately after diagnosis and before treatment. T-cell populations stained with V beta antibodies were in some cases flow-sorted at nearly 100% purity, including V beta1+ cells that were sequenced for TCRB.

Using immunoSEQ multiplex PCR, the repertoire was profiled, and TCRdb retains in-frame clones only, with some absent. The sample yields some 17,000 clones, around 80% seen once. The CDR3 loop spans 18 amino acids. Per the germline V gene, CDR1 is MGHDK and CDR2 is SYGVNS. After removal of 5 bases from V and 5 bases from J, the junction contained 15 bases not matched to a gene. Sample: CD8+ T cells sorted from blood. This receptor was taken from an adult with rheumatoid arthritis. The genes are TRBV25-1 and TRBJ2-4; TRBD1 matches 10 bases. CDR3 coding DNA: TGTGCCAGCAGTAAGCCGGGACAGGGGCAATCGAAAGAAAACATTCAGTACTTC. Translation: CASSKPGQGQSKENIQYF.